The sample holds one count of the clone carrying this T cell receptor beta chain. Germline V gene lookup returns CDR1 MNHEY and CDR2 SMNVEV (reference sequence). V was cut by 5 bases and J by 2 bases, with 12 bases left in between. The CDR3 sequence is 14 residues long. The data were taken from a study of T cell changes during pregnancy in multiple sclerosis. Only in-frame clones appear in the TCRdb table, and some are missing; sequencing was by immunoSEQ multiplex PCR. The sample consists of around 30,000 clones, roughly nine tenths of them appearing once. The V gene is TRBV27, the J gene TRBJ1-1; no reliable D call. The specimen comprised CD8+ T cells from peripheral blood mononuclear cells, sampled in the second trimester of pregnancy. This clonotype was sampled from a female donor with multiple sclerosis, enrolled in a pregnancy study. The CDR3 loop reads CASSPRTSNTEAFF. The CDR3 coding sequence is TGTGCCAGCAGTCCCCGTACCAGTAACACTGAAGCTTTCTTT.